The clone carrying this T cell receptor (beta chain) was seen at least ten times. The SP2 primer and nested alpha and beta constant region primers amplified ligated cDNA in four rounds. TCRdb recomputed calls from the 5' RACE reads with MiXCR, one row per CDR3 protein. The sample yields 48,000 or so distinct CDR3 sequences, about 4.4% seen once. There are 14 residues in the CDR3. From germline, CDR1 is SGHKS and CDR2 YYEKEE (reference sequence). V lost 8 bases to trimming and J lost 3 bases, with 17 bases between them. The data were taken from a study of naive and memory T cell subsets. A UMI-containing oligonucleotide was joined by 3' ligation to the TCR cDNA template.

The J gene is TRBJ1-2, the V gene TRBV5-5; a weak D match, TRBD1 (5 bases). The TCR originated in a female donor in good health. Written as DNA, the CDR3 is TGTGCCAGTCGTGGGACGGCATCCCACTATGGCTACACCTTC. Translated, it gives CASRGTASHYGYTF.